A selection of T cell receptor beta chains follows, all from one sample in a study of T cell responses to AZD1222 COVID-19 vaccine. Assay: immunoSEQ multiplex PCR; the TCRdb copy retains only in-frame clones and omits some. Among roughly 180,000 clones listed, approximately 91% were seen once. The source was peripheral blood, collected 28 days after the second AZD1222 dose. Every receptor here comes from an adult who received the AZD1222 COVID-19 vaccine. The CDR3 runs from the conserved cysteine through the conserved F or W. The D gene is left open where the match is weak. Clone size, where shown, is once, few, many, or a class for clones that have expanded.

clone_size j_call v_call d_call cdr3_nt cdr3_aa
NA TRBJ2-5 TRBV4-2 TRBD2 TGTGCCAGCAGCCAAGGACGGACTAGCAAAGAGACCCAGTACTTC CASSQGRTSKETQYF
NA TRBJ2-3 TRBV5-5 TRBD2 TGTGCCAGCAGCTGGGGGAGGGCAGACGCAGGAGATACGCAGTATTTT CASSWGRADAGDTQYF
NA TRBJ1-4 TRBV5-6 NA TGTGCCAGCAGCTTGGGTCAGACTGGTGAAAAACTGTTTTTT CASSLGQTGEKLFF
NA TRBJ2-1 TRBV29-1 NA TGCAGCGTTGGTAGCGGCTCCTACAATGAGCAGTTCTTC CSVGSGSYNEQFF
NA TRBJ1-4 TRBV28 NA TGTGCCAGCAGTTTAATCGGGTTGGGGGATGAAAAACTGTTTTTT CASSLIGLGDEKLFF
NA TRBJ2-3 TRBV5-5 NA TGTGCCAGCAGCCAGCACACAGGGTTGGGAGATACGCAGTATTTT CASSQHTGLGDTQYF
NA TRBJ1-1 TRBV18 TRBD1 TGTGCCAGCTCACCTGGACAGGGGGCGAACACTGAAGCTTTCTTT CASSPGQGANTEAFF
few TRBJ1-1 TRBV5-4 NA TGTGCCAGCAGCTCCCGTGGGACCAACACTGAAGCTTTCTTT CASSSRGTNTEAFF
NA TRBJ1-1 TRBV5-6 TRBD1 TGTGCCAGCAGCTTGGGGACAGGGAACACTGAAGCTTTCTTT CASSLGTGNTEAFF
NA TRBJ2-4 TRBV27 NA TGTGCCAGCAGTTCCAACAGGGGCGGGGTAGACATTCAGTACTTC CASSSNRGGVDIQYF
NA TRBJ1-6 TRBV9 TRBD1 TGTGCCAGCAGCGTCGGACAGGGCTCTTATAATTCACCCCTCCACTTT CASSVGQGSYNSPLHF
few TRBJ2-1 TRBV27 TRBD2 TGTGCCAGCAGGTTAGCGGGAGGGCCTGGTTACAATGAGCAGTTCTTC CASRLAGGPGYNEQFF
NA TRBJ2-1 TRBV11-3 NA TGTGCCAGCAGCTTAGGAATACATCCCTACAATGAGCAGTTCTTC CASSLGIHPYNEQFF
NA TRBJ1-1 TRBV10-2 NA TGCGCCAGCAGTGAGAAATCGTATACAGACATGAACACTGAAGCTTTCTTT CASSEKSYTDMNTEAFF
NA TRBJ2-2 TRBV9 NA TGTGCCAGCAGCACGACACTCCCTGGGTGGGGACGCCGGGGCACCGGGGAGCTGTTTTTT CASSTTLPGWGRRGTGELFF
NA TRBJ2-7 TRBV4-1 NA TGCGCCAGCAGCTACTCCTTGGGCCGGGAGTCCCACGAGCAGTACTTC CASSYSLGRESHEQYF
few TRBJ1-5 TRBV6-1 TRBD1 TGTGCCAGCAGTGAAGCGCTTAGGACAGGAGGCAATCAGCCCCAGCATTTT CASSEALRTGGNQPQHF
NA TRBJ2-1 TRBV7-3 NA TGTGCCAGCAGCTTAACCCCGGGTTCCTACAATGAGCAGTTCTTC CASSLTPGSYNEQFF
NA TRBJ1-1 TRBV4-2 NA TGTGCCAGCAGCCAAGCACACCAGAACACTGAAGCTTTCTTT CASSQAHQNTEAFF
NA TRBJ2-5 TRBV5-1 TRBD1 TGCGCCAGCACCGTAGGGTCTCAGGGGGCCCCTTGGACCCAGTACTTC CASTVGSQGAPWTQYF
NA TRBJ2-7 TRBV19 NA TGTGCCAGTAGTATACTCGACGAGCAGTACTTC CASSILDEQYF
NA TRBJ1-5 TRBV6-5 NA TGTGCCAGCAGATCCCTCGTGGGTCAGCCCCAGCATTTT CASRSLVGQPQHF
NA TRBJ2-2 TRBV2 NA TGTGCCAGCAAGGGAACCCACACGAACACCGGGGAGCTGTTTTTT CASKGTHTNTGELFF